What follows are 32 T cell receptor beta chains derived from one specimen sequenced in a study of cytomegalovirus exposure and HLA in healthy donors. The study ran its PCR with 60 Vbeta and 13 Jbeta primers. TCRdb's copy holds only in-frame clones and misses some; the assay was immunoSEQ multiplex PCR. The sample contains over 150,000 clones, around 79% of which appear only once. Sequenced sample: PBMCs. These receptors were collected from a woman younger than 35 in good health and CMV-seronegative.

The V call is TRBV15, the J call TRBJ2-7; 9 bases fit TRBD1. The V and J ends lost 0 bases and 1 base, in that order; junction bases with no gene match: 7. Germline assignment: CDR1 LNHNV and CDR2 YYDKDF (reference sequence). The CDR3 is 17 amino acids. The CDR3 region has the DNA TGTGCCACCAGCAGAGATATGGTCGGGACAGGGTCCTACGAGCAGTACTTC. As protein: CATSRDMVGTGSYEQYF. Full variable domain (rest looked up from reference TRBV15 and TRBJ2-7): DAMVIQNPRYQVTQFGKPVTLSCSQTLNHNVMYWYQQKSSQAPKLLFHYYDKDFNNEADTPDNFQSRRPNTSFCFLDIRSPGLGDTAMYLCATSRDMVGTGSYEQYFGPGTRLTVT.

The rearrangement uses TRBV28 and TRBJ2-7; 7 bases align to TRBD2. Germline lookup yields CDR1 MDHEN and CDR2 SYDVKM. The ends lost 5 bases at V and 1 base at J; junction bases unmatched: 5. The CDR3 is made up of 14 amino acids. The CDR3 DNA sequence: TGTGCCAGCAGTCCGGGGGGAGGATCCTACGAGCAGTACTTC. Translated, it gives CASSPGGGSYEQYF.

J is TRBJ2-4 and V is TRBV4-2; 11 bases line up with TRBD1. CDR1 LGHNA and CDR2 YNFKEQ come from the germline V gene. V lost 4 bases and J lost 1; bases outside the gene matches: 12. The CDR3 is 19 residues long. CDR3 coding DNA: TGTGCCAGCAGCCCGGGACAGGGGGTTCATTGGGCGGCCAAAAACATTCAGTACTTC. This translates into CASSPGQGVHWAAKNIQYF.

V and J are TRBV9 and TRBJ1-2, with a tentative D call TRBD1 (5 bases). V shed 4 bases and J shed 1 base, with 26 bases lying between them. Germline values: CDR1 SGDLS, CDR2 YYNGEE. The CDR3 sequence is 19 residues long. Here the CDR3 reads CASSSPEPTGDLLNYGYTF. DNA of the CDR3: TGTGCCAGCAGCTCCCCGGAACCAACGGGGGATCTCCTTAACTATGGCTACACCTTC.

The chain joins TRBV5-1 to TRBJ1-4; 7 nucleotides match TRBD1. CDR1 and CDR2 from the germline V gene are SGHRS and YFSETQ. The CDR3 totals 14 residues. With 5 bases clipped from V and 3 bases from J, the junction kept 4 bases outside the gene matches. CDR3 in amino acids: CASSQQGSNEKLFF. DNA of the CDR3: TGCGCCAGCAGTCAACAGGGGTCTAATGAAAAACTGTTTTTT.

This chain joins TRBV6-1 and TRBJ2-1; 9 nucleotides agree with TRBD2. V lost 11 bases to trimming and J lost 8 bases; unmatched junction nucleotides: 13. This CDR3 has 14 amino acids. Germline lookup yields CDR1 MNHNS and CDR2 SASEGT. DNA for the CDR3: TGTGCCCTCTCTGAGGCGGGGGGGTCGGATGAGCAGTTCTTC. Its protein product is CALSEAGGSDEQFF.

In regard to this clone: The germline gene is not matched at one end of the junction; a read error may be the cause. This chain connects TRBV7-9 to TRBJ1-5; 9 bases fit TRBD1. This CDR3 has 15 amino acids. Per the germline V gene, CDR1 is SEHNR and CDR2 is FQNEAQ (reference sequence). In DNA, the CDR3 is TGTTCCAGCAGCTATACGACAGGGGGAGATCAGCCCCAGCATTTT. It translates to CSSSYTTGGDQPQHF.

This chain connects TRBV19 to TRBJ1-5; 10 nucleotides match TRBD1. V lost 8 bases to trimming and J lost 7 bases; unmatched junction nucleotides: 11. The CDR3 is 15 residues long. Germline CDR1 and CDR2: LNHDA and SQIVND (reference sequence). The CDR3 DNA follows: TGTGCCAGTCGTAGGGACAGGGGAATTGGACAGCCCCAGCATTTT. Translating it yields CASRRDRGIGQPQHF. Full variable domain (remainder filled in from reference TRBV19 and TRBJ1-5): DGGITQSPKYLFRKEGQNVTLSCEQNLNHDAMYWYRQDPGQGLRLIYYSQIVNDFQKGDIAEGYSVSREKKESFPLTVTSAQKNPTAFYLCASRRDRGIGQPQHFGDGTRLSIL.

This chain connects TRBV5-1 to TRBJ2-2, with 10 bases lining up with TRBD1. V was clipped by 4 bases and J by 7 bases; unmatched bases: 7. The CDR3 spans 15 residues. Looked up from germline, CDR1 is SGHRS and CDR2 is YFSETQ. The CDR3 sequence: CASSPGQGGSGELFF. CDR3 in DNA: TGCGCCAGCAGCCCCGGACAGGGGGGGAGCGGGGAGCTGTTTTTT.

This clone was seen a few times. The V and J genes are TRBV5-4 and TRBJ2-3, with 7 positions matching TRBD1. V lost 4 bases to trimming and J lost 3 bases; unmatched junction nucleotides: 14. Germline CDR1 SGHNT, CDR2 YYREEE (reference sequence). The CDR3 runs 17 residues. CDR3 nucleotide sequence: TGTGCCAGCAGCCGTCCAGGACAGGCGCCGTCGACAGATACGCAGTATTTT. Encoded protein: CASSRPGQAPSTDTQYF.

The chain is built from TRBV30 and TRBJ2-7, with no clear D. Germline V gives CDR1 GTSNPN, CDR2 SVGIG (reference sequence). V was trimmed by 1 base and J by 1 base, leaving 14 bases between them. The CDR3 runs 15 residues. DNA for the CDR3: TGTGCCTGGAGTGGAAGCGTTTATTCGTCCTACGAGCAGTACTTC. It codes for CAWSGSVYSSYEQYF.

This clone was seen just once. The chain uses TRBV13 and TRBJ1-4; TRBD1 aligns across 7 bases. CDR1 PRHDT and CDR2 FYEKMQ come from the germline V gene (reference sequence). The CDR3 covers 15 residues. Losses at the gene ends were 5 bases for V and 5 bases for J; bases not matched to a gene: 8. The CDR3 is CASSTRQGPNEKLFF. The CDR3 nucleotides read TGTGCCAGCAGCACCCGACAGGGTCCCAATGAAAAACTGTTTTTT.

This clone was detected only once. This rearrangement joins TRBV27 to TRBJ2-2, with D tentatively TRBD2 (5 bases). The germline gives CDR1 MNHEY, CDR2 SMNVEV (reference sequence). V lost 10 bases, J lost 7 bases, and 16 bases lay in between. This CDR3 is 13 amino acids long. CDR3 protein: CATAPVAIGELFF. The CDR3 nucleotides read TGTGCCACCGCTCCGGTAGCGATCGGGGAGCTGTTTTTT.

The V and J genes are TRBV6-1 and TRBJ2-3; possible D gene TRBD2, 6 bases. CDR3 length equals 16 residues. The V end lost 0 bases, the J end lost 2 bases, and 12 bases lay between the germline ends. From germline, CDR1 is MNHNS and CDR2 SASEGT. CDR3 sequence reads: CASSEAKASDTDTQYF. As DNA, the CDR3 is TGTGCCAGCAGTGAAGCAAAAGCTAGCGACACAGATACGCAGTATTTT.

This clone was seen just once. Here the CDR3 DNA reads TGCGCCAGCACCTTTAATCAGGGGAACACTGAAGCTTTCTTT. The encoded protein is CASTFNQGNTEAFF. The V call is TRBV5-1, the J call TRBJ1-1; D may be TRBD1 (5 bases). There are 14 residues in the CDR3. Trimming cost V 6 bases and J 1 base, with 13 bases left between them. CDR1 is SGHRS, CDR2 YFSETQ, per germline.

CDR3 protein: CASSLTGQGATDTQYF. CDR3 nucleotide sequence: TGCGCCAGCAGCCTTACGGGACAGGGGGCCACAGATACGCAGTATTTT. The chain recombines TRBV5-1 with TRBJ2-3; 12 nucleotides align to TRBD1. CDR1 and CDR2 from the germline V gene are SGHRS and YFSETQ. The ends lost 4 bases at V and 2 bases at J; junction bases unmatched: 5. The CDR3 has 16 residues.

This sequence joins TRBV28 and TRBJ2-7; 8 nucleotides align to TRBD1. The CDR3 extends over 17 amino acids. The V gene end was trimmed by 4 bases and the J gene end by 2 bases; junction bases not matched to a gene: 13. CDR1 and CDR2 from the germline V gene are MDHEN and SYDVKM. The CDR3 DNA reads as TGTGCCAGCAGTTCGACCCGACAGGGGAGTGCTGCCTACGAGCAGTACTTC. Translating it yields CASSSTRQGSAAYEQYF.

The CDR3 spells CASSLASVTDTQYF. Written as DNA, the CDR3 is TGTGCCAGCAGTTTAGCGAGCGTCACAGATACGCAGTATTTT. The J gene is TRBJ2-3, the V gene TRBV28; D not certain. CDR1 MDHEN and CDR2 SYDVKM come from the germline V gene. Trimming stripped 2 bases from V and 2 bases from J, with 8 bases between. The length of the CDR3 is 14 residues.

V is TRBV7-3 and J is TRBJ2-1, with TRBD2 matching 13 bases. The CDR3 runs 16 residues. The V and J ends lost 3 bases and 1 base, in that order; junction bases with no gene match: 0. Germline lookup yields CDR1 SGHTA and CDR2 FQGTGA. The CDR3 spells CASSLTSGRSYNEQFF. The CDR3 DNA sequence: TGTGCCAGCAGCTTGACTAGCGGGAGGTCCTACAATGAGCAGTTCTTC.

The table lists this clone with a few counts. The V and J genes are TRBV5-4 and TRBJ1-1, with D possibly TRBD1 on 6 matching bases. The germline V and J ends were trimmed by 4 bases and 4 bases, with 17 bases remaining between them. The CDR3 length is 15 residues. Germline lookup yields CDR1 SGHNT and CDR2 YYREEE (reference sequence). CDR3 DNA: TGTGCCAGCAGCCGTGGGGGGGGCGAGAGCACTGAAGCTTTCTTT. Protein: CASSRGGGESTEAFF.

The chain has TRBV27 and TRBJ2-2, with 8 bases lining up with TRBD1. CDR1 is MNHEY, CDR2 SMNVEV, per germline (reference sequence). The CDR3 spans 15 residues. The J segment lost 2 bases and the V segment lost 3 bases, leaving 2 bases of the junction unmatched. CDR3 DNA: TGTGCCAGCAGTTTCCAGGGGGCCAACACCGGGGAGCTGTTTTTT. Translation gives CASSFQGANTGELFF.

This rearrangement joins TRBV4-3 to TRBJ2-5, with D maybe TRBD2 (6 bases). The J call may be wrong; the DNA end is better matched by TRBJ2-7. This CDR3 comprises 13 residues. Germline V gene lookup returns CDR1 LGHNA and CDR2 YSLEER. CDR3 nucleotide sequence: TGCGCCAGCAGCCAAGATCGGGGGAACGAGCAGTACTTC. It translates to CASSQDRGNEQYF.

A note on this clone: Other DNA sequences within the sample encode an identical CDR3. The CDR3 nucleotides read TGTGCCAGTAGTATAAGGGACAGCCCCTACGAGCAGTACTTC. This gives the protein CASSIRDSPYEQYF. J is TRBJ2-7 and V is TRBV19; 7 nucleotides align to TRBD1. The CDR3 covers 14 residues. Germline V gene data show CDR1 as LNHDA and CDR2 as SQIVND (reference sequence). After removal of 2 bases from V and 2 bases from J, the junction contained 3 bases not matched to a gene.

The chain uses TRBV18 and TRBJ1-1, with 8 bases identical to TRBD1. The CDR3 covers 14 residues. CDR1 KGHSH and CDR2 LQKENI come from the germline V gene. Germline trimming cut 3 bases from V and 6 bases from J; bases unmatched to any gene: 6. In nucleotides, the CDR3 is TGTGCCAGCTCACCGCCGGGACAGGTCCCTGAAGCTTTCTTT. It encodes CASSPPGQVPEAFF.

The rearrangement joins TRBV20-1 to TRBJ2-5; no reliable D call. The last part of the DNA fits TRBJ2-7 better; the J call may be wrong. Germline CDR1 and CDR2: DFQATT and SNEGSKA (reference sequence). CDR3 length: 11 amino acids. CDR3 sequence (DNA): TGCAGTGCTAGAGATAAGTACGAGCAGTACTTC. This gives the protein CSARDKYEQYF.

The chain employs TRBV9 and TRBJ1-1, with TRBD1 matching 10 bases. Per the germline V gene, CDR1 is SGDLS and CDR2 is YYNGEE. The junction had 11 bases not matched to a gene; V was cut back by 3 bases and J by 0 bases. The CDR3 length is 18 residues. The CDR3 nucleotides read TGTGCCAGCAGCGCCACCGGGACAGGGGCTTTCATGAACACTGAAGCTTTCTTT. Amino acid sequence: CASSATGTGAFMNTEAFF.

As DNA, the CDR3 is TGTGCCAGCAGCTTGGGACTAGCGGGAGGTTCCGAGGCAGATACGCAGTATTTT. Its translation: CASSLGLAGGSEADTQYF. The gene calls are TRBV7-2 and TRBJ2-3, with 15 bases identical to TRBD2. Germline V gene data show CDR1 as SGHTA and CDR2 as FQGNSA. V dropped 3 bases and J dropped 4; count of bases not matched to a gene: 8. The CDR3 has 18 amino acids.

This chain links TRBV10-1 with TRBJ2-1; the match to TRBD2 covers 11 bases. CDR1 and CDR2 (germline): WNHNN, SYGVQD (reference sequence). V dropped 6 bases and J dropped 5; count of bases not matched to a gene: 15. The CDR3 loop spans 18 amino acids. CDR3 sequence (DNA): TGCGCCAGCAGGGAAATAGCGGGGGGGGCAAATGGGCACAATGAGCAGTTCTTC. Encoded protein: CASREIAGGANGHNEQFF.

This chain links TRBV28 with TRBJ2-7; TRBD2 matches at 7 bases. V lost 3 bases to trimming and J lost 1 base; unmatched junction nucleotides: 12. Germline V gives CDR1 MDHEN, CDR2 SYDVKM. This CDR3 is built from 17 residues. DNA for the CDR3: TGTGCCAGCAGTTTTGGGACCGGGGGGAGACCGTCCTACGAGCAGTACTTC. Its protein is CASSFGTGGRPSYEQYF.

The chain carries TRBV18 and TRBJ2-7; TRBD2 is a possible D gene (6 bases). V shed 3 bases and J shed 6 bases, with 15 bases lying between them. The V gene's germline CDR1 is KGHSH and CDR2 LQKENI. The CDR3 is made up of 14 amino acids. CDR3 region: CASSPREWMGEQYF. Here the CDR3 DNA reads TGTGCCAGCTCACCCCGGGAGTGGATGGGCGAGCAGTACTTC.

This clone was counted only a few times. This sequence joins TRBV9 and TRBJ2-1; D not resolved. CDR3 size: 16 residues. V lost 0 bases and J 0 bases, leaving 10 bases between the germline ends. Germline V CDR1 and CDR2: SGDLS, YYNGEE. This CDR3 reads CASSVADGDSYNEQFF. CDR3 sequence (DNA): TGTGCCAGCAGCGTAGCTGATGGAGACTCCTACAATGAGCAGTTCTTC.

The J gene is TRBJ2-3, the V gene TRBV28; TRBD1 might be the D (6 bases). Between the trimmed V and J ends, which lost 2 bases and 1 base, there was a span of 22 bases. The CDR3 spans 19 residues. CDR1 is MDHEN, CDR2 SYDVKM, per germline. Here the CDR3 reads CASSLRGTRTPQGTDTQYF. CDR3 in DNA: TGTGCCAGCAGTTTAAGGGGGACCCGAACTCCGCAGGGCACAGATACGCAGTATTTT.